These 25 T cell receptor beta chains were all obtained from the same sample, sequenced in a study of siplizumab effects on memory and regulatory T cells. Clones were sequenced by immunoSEQ multiplex PCR, and TCRdb holds only the in-frame ones, with some missing. The sample consists of about 110,000 clones, roughly 92% of them appearing once. The source material was CD4+ T cells sorted from blood. These receptors were taken from a human donor in good health.

This clone was observed a single time. The chain joins TRBV18 to TRBJ2-7; D remains unclear. Germline CDR1 reads KGHSH; CDR2 reads LQKENI. The CDR3 has 15 amino acids. Between the trimmed V and J ends, which lost 5 bases and 3 bases, there was a span of 17 bases. This chain's CDR3 is CASSEESDRIYEQYF. Written as DNA, the CDR3 is TGTGCCAGCTCAGAGGAGTCAGACCGCATCTACGAGCAGTACTTC.

This clone was seen only once. V and J are TRBV6-5 and TRBJ1-1, with D maybe TRBD1 (6 bases). The CDR3 covers 14 residues. Between the trimmed V and J ends, which lost 6 bases and 7 bases, there was a span of 18 bases. The germline V gene has CDR1 MNHEY and CDR2 SVGAGI. The CDR3 DNA reads TGTGCCAGCAGGAAAGGGGGGTATTCGGTTGAAGCTTTCTTT. Protein sequence: CASRKGGYSVEAFF.

This rearrangement joins TRBV25-1 to TRBJ1-5, with TRBD1 identical over 7 bases. The V gene's germline CDR1 is MGHDK and CDR2 SYGVNS. The CDR3 contains 13 residues. With V trimmed by 6 bases and J by 2 bases, 1 base remained unmatched. The CDR3 DNA reads as TGTGCCAGCAGCGGGACAGGCAATCAGCCCCAGCATTTT. Its translation: CASSGTGNQPQHF.

The V gene is TRBV7-9, the J gene TRBJ2-1; TRBD1 matches 7 bases. This CDR3 has 18 amino acids. V shed 3 bases and J 2 bases; nucleotides not matched to a gene: 13. Germline CDR1 and CDR2: SEHNR and FQNEAQ (reference sequence). CDR3 DNA sequence: TGTGCCAGCAGCTTTTCCCTACTCCGACAGGGCCCCTACAATGAGCAGTTCTTC. Amino acids: CASSFSLLRQGPYNEQFF.

The chain recombines TRBV4-1 with TRBJ1-3; D is unclear. The CDR3 length is 14 residues. Germline CDR1 reads MGHRA; CDR2 reads YSYEKL. V dropped 3 bases and J dropped 0 bases, with 6 bases sitting between them. Here the CDR3 DNA reads TGCGCCAGCAGCCAGGGTCACTCTGGAAACACCATATATTTT. Translated, it gives CASSQGHSGNTIYF.

The chain uses TRBV2 and TRBJ2-6; 15 nucleotides match TRBD2. Per germline, CDR1 SNHLY and CDR2 FYNNEI. This CDR3 has 18 amino acids. After removal of 6 bases from V and 2 bases from J, the junction contained 5 bases not matched to a gene. The CDR3 protein is CASRIGLAGGAGANVLTF. The CDR3 DNA reads TGTGCCAGCAGGATCGGACTAGCGGGAGGGGCTGGGGCCAACGTCCTGACTTTC.

The gene calls are TRBV6-5 and TRBJ2-7; D may be TRBD1 (5 bases). Germline V gives CDR1 MNHEY, CDR2 SVGAGI. This CDR3 spans 15 amino acids. V was clipped by 5 bases and J by 8 bases, with 22 bases between them. CDR3 amino acids: CASSQTAYRSIQQYF. CDR3 in DNA: TGTGCCAGCAGTCAGACAGCCTATCGATCTATCCAGCAGTACTTC.

This chain joins TRBV12-5 and TRBJ1-1; D gene ambiguous. Germline values: CDR1 LGHNT, CDR2 FRNRAP. There are 13 residues in the CDR3. The ends were cut back, 2 bases at V and 1 base at J, with 5 bases in the middle. The CDR3, as DNA: TGTGCTAGTGGTTTGAAGGAGAACACTGAAGCTTTCTTT. Encoded protein: CASGLKENTEAFF.

Notes on this clone: Other nucleotide sequences in the sample specify the same CDR3. This rearrangement joins TRBV9 to TRBJ2-7; 11 bases map to TRBD1. The V gene's germline CDR1 is SGDLS and CDR2 YYNGEE. V lost 2 bases, J lost 3 bases, and 1 base stayed unmatched. This CDR3 has 14 amino acids. The CDR3 sequence: CASSVGQGGYEQYF. The CDR3 bases are TGTGCCAGCAGCGTGGGACAGGGGGGCTACGAGCAGTACTTC. The full variable domain, its missing parts supplied by reference TRBV9 and TRBJ2-7, is DSGVTQTPKHLITATGQRVTLRCSPRSGDLSVYWYQQSLDQGLQFLIQYYNGEERAKGNILERFSAQQFPDLHSELNLSSLELGDSALYFCASSVGQGGYEQYFGPGTRLTVT.

The chain links TRBV30 to TRBJ2-3; 10 positions agree with TRBD2. J was trimmed by 3 bases and V by 4 bases; bases with no gene match: 13. Germline CDR1 reads GTSNPN; CDR2 reads SVGIG (reference sequence). The CDR3 contains 17 residues. As DNA, the CDR3 is TGTGCCTGGAAAGGCGGGCTAGCGGGAGTTATAACAGATACGCAGTATTTT. Translating it yields CAWKGGLAGVITDTQYF.

This chain links TRBV9 with TRBJ2-1, with 7 bases lining up with TRBD2. The V segment lost 1 base and the J segment 6 bases; nucleotides outside the gene matches: 13. Germline V gene data show CDR1 as SGDLS and CDR2 as YYNGEE. The length of the CDR3 is 17 residues. The CDR3 protein is CASSVPQGGRQSNEQFF. CDR3 in DNA: TGTGCCAGCAGCGTACCTCAGGGCGGGAGACAAAGCAATGAGCAGTTCTTC.

The chain is built from TRBV19 and TRBJ1-5, with D unresolved. The CDR3 sequence is 15 residues long. V dropped 6 bases and J dropped 0 bases, with 12 bases sitting between them. Germline V gene lookup returns CDR1 LNHDA and CDR2 SQIVND (reference sequence). The CDR3 region is CASSKQKNSNQPQHF. CDR3 nucleotide sequence: TGTGCCAGTAGCAAACAGAAAAATAGCAATCAGCCCCAGCATTTT.

The chain joins TRBV7-3 to TRBJ2-7; 7 bases line up with TRBD2. Trimming took 1 base from V and 5 from J; bases not matched to a gene: 8. This CDR3 comprises 15 residues. Germline V gene data show CDR1 as SGHTA and CDR2 as FQGTGA. DNA for the CDR3: TGTGCCAGCAGCTTAATGGTGGGAGGGACCCACGAGCAGTACTTC. It encodes CASSLMVGGTHEQYF. Full variable domain (rest looked up from reference TRBV7-3 and TRBJ2-7): GAGVSQTPSNKVTEKGKYVELRCDPISGHTALYWYRQSLGQGPEFLIYFQGTGAADDSGLPNDRFFAVRPEGSVSTLKIQRTERGDSAVYLCASSLMVGGTHEQYFGPGTRLTVT.

The chain joins TRBV7-6 to TRBJ1-2; D ambiguous. CDR3 length: 13 amino acids. The V and J ends lost 2 bases and 4 bases respectively, with 8 bases between them. Germline V lookup: CDR1 SGHVS, CDR2 FNYEAQ. The DNA for the CDR3 is TGTGCCAGCAGCTTACAGGCGGCCTATGGCTACACCTTC. Amino acid sequence: CASSLQAAYGYTF.

This chain joins TRBV6-5 and TRBJ1-6; 12 bases line up with TRBD1. The CDR3 runs to 13 residues. Trimming removed 6 bases from V and 9 bases from J; junction bases left unmatched: 0. Germline values: CDR1 MNHEY, CDR2 SVGAGI. The CDR3 is CASRGQGASPLHF. The CDR3 DNA follows: TGTGCCAGCAGGGGACAGGGGGCTTCACCCCTCCACTTT.

CDR3 loop: CASSTPGQGRETQYF. In nucleotides, the CDR3 is TGTGCCAGCAGTACCCCGGGACAGGGGCGAGAGACCCAGTACTTC. The chain employs TRBV6-5 and TRBJ2-5; TRBD1 matches at 10 bases. Germline-derived CDR1 and CDR2 are MNHEY and SVGAGI. The CDR3 has 15 residues. V trimming: 5 bases; J trimming: 4 bases; junction bases outside the gene matches: 7.

The genes are TRBV10-3 and TRBJ2-7; 12 bases match TRBD2. V was pared by 0 bases and J by 7 bases, with 10 bases of the junction left unmatched. This CDR3 contains 17 residues. The germline V gene has CDR1 ENHRY and CDR2 SYGVKD. The CDR3 region has the DNA TGTGCCATCAGTGAGTCCCCCCGACTAGCGGGGGAGTTAGAGCAGTACTTC. It yields the protein CAISESPRLAGELEQYF.

The chain is built from TRBV4-1 and TRBJ2-3, with 7 positions matching TRBD1. The CDR3 has 16 amino acids. The V gene's germline CDR1 is MGHRA and CDR2 YSYEKL. Trimming at V came to 4 bases and at J to 0 bases, leaving 7 bases not matched to a gene. CDR3 bases: TGCGCCAGCAGCCGCGGACAGGCCGCTAGCACAGATACGCAGTATTTT. This encodes CASSRGQAASTDTQYF.

On this clone: The sample has other DNA sequences that encode this CDR3 too. The chain uses TRBV27 and TRBJ1-6; D is possibly TRBD1 (5 bases). The CDR3 has 13 residues. With 2 bases removed from V and 9 bases from J, the gap between germline ends came to 8 bases. The germline V gene encodes CDR1 MNHEY and CDR2 SMNVEV (reference sequence). The CDR3 spells CASSLQGASPLHF. CDR3 bases: TGTGCCAGCAGTTTACAGGGCGCTTCACCCCTCCACTTT.

The CDR3 protein is CASSLGTANTEAFF. Written as DNA, the CDR3 is TGTGCCAGCAGCTTGGGGACAGCGAACACTGAAGCTTTCTTT. The chain is built from TRBV7-2 and TRBJ1-1; 7 nucleotides line up with TRBD1. Trimming cost V 3 bases and J 1 base; bases outside gene matches: 2. Germline V gene sequence: CDR1 SGHTA, CDR2 FQGNSA. This CDR3 has 14 amino acids.

The J gene is TRBJ1-1, the V gene TRBV5-1; possible D gene TRBD1, 5 bases. V was cut by 5 bases and J by 0 bases, with 20 bases left in between. The CDR3 is 17 residues long. CDR1 and CDR2 (germline): SGHRS, YFSETQ. The DNA of the CDR3 is TGCGCCAGCAGTTCTCGAGCAGGGCCCCTTTTGAACACTGAAGCTTTCTTT. Protein product: CASSSRAGPLLNTEAFF. Supplemented by reference TRBV5-1 and TRBJ1-1, the full variable domain reads KAGVTQTPRYLIKTRGQQVTLSCSPISGHRSVSWYQQTPGQGLQFLFEYFSETQRNKGNFPGRFSGRQFSNSRSEMNVSTLELGDSALYLCASSSRAGPLLNTEAFFGQGTRLTVV.

The V call is TRBV5-1, the J call TRBJ1-2; TRBD1 is a possible D gene (5 bases). CDR1 and CDR2 (germline): SGHRS, YFSETQ. Trimming stripped 5 bases from V and 2 bases from J, with 10 bases between. The CDR3 runs 13 residues. The CDR3 region is CASRPTANYGYTF. CDR3 nucleotide sequence: TGCGCCAGCAGACCGACAGCAAACTATGGCTACACCTTC.

This clone was counted a single time. The chain has TRBV2 and TRBJ2-7, with 10 positions matching TRBD2. There are 15 residues in the CDR3. The germline CDR1 and CDR2 sequences are SNHLY and FYNNEI. V shed 5 bases and J 6 bases; nucleotides not matched to a gene: 10. The CDR3 DNA follows: TGTGCCAGCAGTCAGGGAGCGCTAGCGGGAGCCGAGCAGTACTTC. This encodes CASSQGALAGAEQYF.

This sequence joins TRBV5-1 and TRBJ1-1; D call uncertain. The germline V and J ends were trimmed by 4 bases and 0 bases, with 13 bases remaining between them. Looked up from germline, CDR1 is SGHRS and CDR2 is YFSETQ. This CDR3 has 15 residues. The CDR3 is CASSLSGFMNTEAFF. The CDR3 bases are TGCGCCAGCAGCCTCTCCGGCTTCATGAACACTGAAGCTTTCTTT. The full variable domain, rest sourced from reference TRBV5-1 and TRBJ1-1, is KAGVTQTPRYLIKTRGQQVTLSCSPISGHRSVSWYQQTPGQGLQFLFEYFSETQRNKGNFPGRFSGRQFSNSRSEMNVSTLELGDSALYLCASSLSGFMNTEAFFGQGTRLTVV.

The chain is built from TRBV21-1 and TRBJ1-4; TRBD1 is the table's D call, not checked against the DNA. TRBV21-1 is deemed a pseudogene. The CDR3 has 13 amino acids. The CDR3 region has the DNA TGTGCCAGCAGCAAAGCCAGTAATGAAAAACTGTTTTTT. It codes for CASSKASNEKLFF.